Presented here are 8 T cell receptor beta chains from one specimen sequenced in a study of shared clonotypes between healthy human individuals. The table came from immunoSEQ multiplex PCR; TCRdb's copy has only in-frame clones and leaves some out. The table records over 1.4 million clones, around 97% of them present only once. Sequences were obtained from naive CD4+ T cells sorted from blood. This sample's subset: CD45RA+ positively selected. The receptors here all came from a man between 25 and 39 years old in good health.

A remark on this clone: Different DNA sequences within this sample yield the same CDR3. The genes are TRBV5-1 and TRBJ1-1; D remains ambiguous. This CDR3 contains 14 residues. Germline loops: CDR1 SGHRS, CDR2 YFSETQ. Between the trimmed V and J ends, which lost 0 bases and 0 bases, there was a span of 6 bases. CDR3 protein: CASSLGSLNTEAFF. In nucleotides, the CDR3 is TGCGCCAGCAGCTTGGGCAGTTTGAACACTGAAGCTTTCTTT.

The genes are TRBV6-5 and TRBJ2-1, with TRBD1 matching over 8 bases. The CDR3 covers 14 residues. The germline CDR1 and CDR2 sequences are MNHEY and SVGAGI. V dropped 0 bases and J dropped 5; count of bases not matched to a gene: 0. Here the CDR3 DNA reads TGTGCCAGCAGTTACTCGGACAGGGACAATGAGCAGTTCTTC. The encoded protein is CASSYSDRDNEQFF.

The chain uses TRBV28 and TRBJ2-1; 14 bases map to TRBD2. The CDR3 consists of 15 residues. Germline V gives CDR1 MDHEN, CDR2 SYDVKM. V lost 8 bases, J lost 9 bases, and 9 bases stayed unmatched. The CDR3 protein is CASVPGLAGEREQFF. CDR3 nucleotide sequence: TGTGCCAGCGTCCCGGGACTAGCGGGAGAGCGTGAGCAGTTCTTC.

The rearrangement joins TRBV5-1 to TRBJ2-4; tentatively, D is TRBD1 (6 bases). Trimming cost V 6 bases and J 0 bases, with 13 bases left between them. CDR1 is SGHRS, CDR2 YFSETQ, per germline. This CDR3 region has 15 residues. The CDR3, as DNA: TGCGCCAGCACCAAGGACAGATTAGCCAAAAACATTCAGTACTTC. Protein sequence: CASTKDRLAKNIQYF.

The genes are TRBV12-5 and TRBJ2-3; D may be TRBD2 (6 bases). CDR3 length equals 17 residues. CDR1 and CDR2 (germline): LGHNT, FRNRAP. With 3 bases removed from V and 2 bases from J, the gap between germline ends came to 18 bases. In nucleotides, the CDR3 is TGTGCTAGTGGTTTACGACTAGTTGGTGCACACACAGATACGCAGTATTTT. Amino acids: CASGLRLVGAHTDTQYF.

The chain couples TRBV10-3 to TRBJ2-2; the D is unclear. The V end was cut by 4 bases, the J end by 3 bases, with 9 bases between. The germline gives CDR1 ENHRY, CDR2 SYGVKD. This CDR3 region has 14 residues. In DNA, the CDR3 is TGTGCCATCAGTGGTAGTCGTGACACCGGGGAGCTGTTTTTT. It specifies CAISGSRDTGELFF.

The chain uses TRBV18 and TRBJ2-5, with 11 positions matching TRBD2. Germline V gives CDR1 KGHSH, CDR2 LQKENI. The CDR3 has 16 amino acids. V trimming: 1 base; J trimming: 5 bases; junction bases outside the gene matches: 6. The CDR3: CASSPRLSGRAETQYF. CDR3 coding DNA: TGTGCCAGCTCACCACGACTTAGCGGGAGGGCCGAGACCCAGTACTTC.

Turning to this clone: This specimen includes other DNA sequences encoding the same CDR3. This sequence joins TRBV4-1 and TRBJ2-1; D is uncertain. Germline assignment: CDR1 MGHRA and CDR2 YSYEKL. This CDR3 contains 16 residues. Trimming cost V 0 bases and J 0 bases, with 9 bases left between them. CDR3: CASSQESGSSYNEQFF. In nucleotides, the CDR3 is TGCGCCAGCAGCCAAGAGAGTGGAAGCTCCTACAATGAGCAGTTCTTC.